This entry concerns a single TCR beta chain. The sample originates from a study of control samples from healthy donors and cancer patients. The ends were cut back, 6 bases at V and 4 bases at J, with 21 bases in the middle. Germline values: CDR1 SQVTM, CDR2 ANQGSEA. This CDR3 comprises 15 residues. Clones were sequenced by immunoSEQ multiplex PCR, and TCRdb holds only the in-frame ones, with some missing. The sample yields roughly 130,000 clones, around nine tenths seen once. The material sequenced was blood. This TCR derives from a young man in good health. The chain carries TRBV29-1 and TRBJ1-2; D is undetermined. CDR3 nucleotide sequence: TGCAGCGTCAATAAGGGATCAGAGCTTCCCTATGGCTACACCTTC. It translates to CSVNKGSELPYGYTF.